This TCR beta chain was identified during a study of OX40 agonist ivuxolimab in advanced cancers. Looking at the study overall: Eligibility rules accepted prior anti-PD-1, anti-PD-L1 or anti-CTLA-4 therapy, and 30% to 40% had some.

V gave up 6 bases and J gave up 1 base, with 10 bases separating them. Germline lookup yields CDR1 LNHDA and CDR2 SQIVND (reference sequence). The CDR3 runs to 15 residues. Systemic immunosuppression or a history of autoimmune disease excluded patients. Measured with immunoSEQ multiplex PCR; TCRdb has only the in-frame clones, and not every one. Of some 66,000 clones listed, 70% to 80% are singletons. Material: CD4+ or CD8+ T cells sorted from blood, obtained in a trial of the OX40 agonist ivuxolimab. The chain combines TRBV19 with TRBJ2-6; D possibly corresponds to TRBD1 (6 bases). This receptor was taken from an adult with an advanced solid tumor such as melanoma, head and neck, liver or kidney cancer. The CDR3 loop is CASSSGTSGANVLTF. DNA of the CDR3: TGTGCCAGTAGCTCCGGGACATCTGGGGCCAACGTCCTGACTTTC.